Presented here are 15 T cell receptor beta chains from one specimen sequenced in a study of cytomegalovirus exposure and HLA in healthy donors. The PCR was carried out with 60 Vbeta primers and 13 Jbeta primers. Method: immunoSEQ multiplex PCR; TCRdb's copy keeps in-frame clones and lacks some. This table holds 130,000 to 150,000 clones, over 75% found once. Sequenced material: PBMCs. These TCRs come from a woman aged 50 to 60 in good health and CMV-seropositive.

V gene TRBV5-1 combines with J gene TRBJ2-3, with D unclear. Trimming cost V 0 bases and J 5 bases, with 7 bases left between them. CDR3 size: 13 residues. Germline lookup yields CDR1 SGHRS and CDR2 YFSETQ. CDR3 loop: CASSLASEDTQYF. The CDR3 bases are TGCGCCAGCAGCTTGGCGTCAGAAGATACGCAGTATTTT.

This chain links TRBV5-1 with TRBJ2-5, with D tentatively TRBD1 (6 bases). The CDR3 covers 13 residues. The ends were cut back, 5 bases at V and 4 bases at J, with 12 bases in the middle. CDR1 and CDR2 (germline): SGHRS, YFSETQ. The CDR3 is CASSSQGPETQYF. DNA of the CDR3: TGCGCCAGCAGTTCCCAGGGGCCAGAGACCCAGTACTTC.

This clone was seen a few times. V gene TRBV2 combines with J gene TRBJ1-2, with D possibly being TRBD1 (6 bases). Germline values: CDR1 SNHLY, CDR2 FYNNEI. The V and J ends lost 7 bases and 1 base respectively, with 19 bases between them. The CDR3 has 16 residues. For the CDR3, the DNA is TGTGCCAGCAATTTGGTCGGGGGGGCGGTTAACTATGGCTACACCTTC. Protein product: CASNLVGGAVNYGYTF.

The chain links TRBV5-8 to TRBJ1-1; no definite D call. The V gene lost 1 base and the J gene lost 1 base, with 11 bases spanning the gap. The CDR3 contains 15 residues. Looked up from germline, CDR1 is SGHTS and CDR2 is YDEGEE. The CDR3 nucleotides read TGTGCCAGCAGCTTGTTTACGTCAGGGAACACTGAAGCTTTCTTT. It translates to CASSLFTSGNTEAFF.

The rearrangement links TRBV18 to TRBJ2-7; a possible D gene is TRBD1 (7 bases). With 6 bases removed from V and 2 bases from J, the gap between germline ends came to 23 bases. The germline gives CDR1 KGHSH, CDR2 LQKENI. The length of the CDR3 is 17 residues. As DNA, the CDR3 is TGTGCCAGCTCCCCCAGGGCAGGGGGGCGTTCGACCTACGAGCAGTACTTC. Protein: CASSPRAGGRSTYEQYF.

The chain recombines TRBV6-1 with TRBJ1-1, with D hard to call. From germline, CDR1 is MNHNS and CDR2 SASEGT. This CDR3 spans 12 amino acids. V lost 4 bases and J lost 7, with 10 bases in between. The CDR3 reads CASSVRAYEAFF. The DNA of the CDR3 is TGTGCCAGCAGTGTGCGGGCCTATGAAGCTTTCTTT.

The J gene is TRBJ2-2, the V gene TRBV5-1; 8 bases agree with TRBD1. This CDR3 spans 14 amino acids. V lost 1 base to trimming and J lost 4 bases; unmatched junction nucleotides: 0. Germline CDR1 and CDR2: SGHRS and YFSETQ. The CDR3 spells CASSLTGGTGELFF. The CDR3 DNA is TGCGCCAGCAGCTTGACAGGGGGCACCGGGGAGCTGTTTTTT.

The CDR3 reads CASSQQRGRNTEAFF. As DNA, the CDR3 is TGCGCCAGCAGCCAACAGAGGGGGAGGAACACTGAAGCTTTCTTT. The chain employs TRBV5-1 and TRBJ1-1; D perhaps matches TRBD1 (6 bases). This CDR3 contains 15 residues. Germline V gives CDR1 SGHRS, CDR2 YFSETQ. The V gene lost 4 bases and the J gene lost 1 base, with 14 bases spanning the gap.

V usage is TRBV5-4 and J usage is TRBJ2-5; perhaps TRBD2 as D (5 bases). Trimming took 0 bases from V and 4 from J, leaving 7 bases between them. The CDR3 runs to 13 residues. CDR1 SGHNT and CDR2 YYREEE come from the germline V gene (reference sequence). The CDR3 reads CASSLVGRETQYF. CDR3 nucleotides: TGTGCCAGCAGCTTGGTGGGGAGAGAGACCCAGTACTTC.

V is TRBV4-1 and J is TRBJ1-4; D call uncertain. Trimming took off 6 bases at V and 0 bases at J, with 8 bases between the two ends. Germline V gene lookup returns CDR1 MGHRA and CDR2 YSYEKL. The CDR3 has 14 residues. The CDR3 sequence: CASSPSATNEKLFF. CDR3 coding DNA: TGCGCCAGCAGTCCATCGGCAACTAATGAAAAACTGTTTTTT.

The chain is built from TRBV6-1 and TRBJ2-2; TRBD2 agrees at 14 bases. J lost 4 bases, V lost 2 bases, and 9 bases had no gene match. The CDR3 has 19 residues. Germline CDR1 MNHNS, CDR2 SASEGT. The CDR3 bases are TGTGCCAGCAGTGAATCGAGACTAGCGGGGGGGCCGGGCACCGGGGAGCTGTTTTTT. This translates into CASSESRLAGGPGTGELFF.

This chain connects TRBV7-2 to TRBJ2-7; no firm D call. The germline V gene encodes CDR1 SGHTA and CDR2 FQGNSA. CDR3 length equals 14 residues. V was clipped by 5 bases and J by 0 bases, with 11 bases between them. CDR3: CASSQLAFSYEQYF. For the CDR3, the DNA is TGTGCCAGCAGCCAACTTGCGTTCTCCTACGAGCAGTACTTC.

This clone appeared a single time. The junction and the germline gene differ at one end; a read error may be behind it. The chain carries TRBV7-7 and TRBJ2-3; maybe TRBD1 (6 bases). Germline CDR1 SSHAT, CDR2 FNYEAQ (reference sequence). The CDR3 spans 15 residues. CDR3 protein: CASSLEDSRTDTQYF. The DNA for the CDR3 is TGTGCTAGCAGCTTAGAGGACAGTCGCACAGATACGCAGTATTTT.

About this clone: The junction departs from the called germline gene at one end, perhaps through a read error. The CDR3 DNA reads as TGTGCTAGCAGCTTGGCCCGGGGTCAGATCCAAGAGACCCAGTACTTC. Encoded protein: CASSLARGQIQETQYF. The J gene is TRBJ2-5, the V gene TRBV7-7; the D gene is possibly TRBD2 (5 bases). The CDR3 length is 16 residues. CDR1 is SSHAT and CDR2 is FNYEAQ in the germline V gene (reference sequence).

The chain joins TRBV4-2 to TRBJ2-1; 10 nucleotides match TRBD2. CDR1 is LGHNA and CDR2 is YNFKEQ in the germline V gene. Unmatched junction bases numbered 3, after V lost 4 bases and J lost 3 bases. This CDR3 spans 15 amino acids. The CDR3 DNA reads TGTGCCAGCAGCCCTACTAGCGGGAACTACAATGAGCAGTTCTTC. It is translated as CASSPTSGNYNEQFF.